This paragraph reports one TCR beta chain. The antigen is not known. RNA transcripts gave rise to amplified TCR beta CDR3 regions. Using the HTBI primer set, a first-round RT-PCR was run on the TCR CDR3. MiXCR, run by TCRdb on the multiplex PCR reads, gives a single entry per CDR3 protein. Here the sample spans about 740,000 distinct CDR3 sequences, 12% to 15% being singletons. These data are taken from a study of T cells in Graves' hyperthyroidism and ophthalmopathy. Calling Graves' hyperthyroidism stable meant ophthalmopathy did not progress within 18 months. Source material for PBMCs was 10 ml fresh peripheral blood. Germline CDR1 is SGHTS and CDR2 is YDEGEE. V was cut by 4 bases and J by 5 bases, with 15 bases left in between. The CDR3 runs to 15 residues. Study-wide results and caveats: Blood also contained most expanded thyroid clonotypes above 0.001.

The rearrangement links TRBV5-8 to TRBJ2-2; D is unresolved. The sequenced sample consisted of blood. The receptor comes from a woman aged 18-35 years with Graves' hyperthyroidism. The CDR3 nucleotides are TGTGCCAGCAGCCCGCCCGACGGTCGAACCGGGGAGCTGTTTTTT. This translates into CASSPPDGRTGELFF.